The 23 T cell receptor beta chains below all came from one sample that was sequenced in a study of T cells after yellow fever vaccination. In TCRdb, the 5' RACE reads were re-called with MiXCR into one record per CDR3 protein. This sample has some 110,000 distinct CDR3 sequences, with about 6.8% found just once. The material sequenced was CD4+ T cells sorted from PBMCs, taken about 41 days after the first yellow fever vaccination. These receptor sequences come from a man between 18 and 35 years old who received the YFV17D yellow fever vaccine.

This clonotype was detected ten times or more. The chain recombines TRBV20-1 with TRBJ2-7, with D possibly being TRBD1 or TRBD2 (5 bases each). The germline V gene has CDR1 DFQATT and CDR2 SNEGSKA (reference sequence). V dropped 3 bases and J dropped 2 bases, with 11 bases sitting between them. The CDR3 runs 13 residues. The CDR3 loop is CSASFRDPYEQYV. DNA of the CDR3: TGCAGTGCTAGTTTCAGGGACCCCTACGAGCAGTACGTC.

Of note for this clonotype: A single base separates this from a much larger clone, so it may be a read error. The rearrangement joins TRBV9 to TRBJ1-1; 9 bases map to TRBD1. Germline V lookup: CDR1 SGDLS, CDR2 YYNGEE. The CDR3 sequence is 15 residues long. Trimming took 4 bases from V and 5 from J; bases not matched to a gene: 9. In nucleotides, the CDR3 is TGTGCCAGCAGCCCGTGGACAGGGGAAAGGACTGAAGCTTTCTTT. Its protein product is CASSPWTGERTEAFF. Variable domain in full (rest from reference TRBV9 and TRBJ1-1): DSGVTQTPKHLITATGQRVTLRCSPRSGDLSVYWYQQSLDQGLQFLIQYYNGEERAKGNILERFSAQQFPDLHSELNLSSLELGDSALYFCASSPWTGERTEAFFGQGTRLTVV.

The chain has TRBV7-9 and TRBJ2-3; 10 bases are a match to TRBD2. Germline V gives CDR1 SEHNR, CDR2 FQNEAQ (reference sequence). V lost 3 bases to trimming and J lost 7 bases; unmatched junction nucleotides: 7. The CDR3 has 15 residues. The CDR3, as DNA: TGTGCCAGCAGCTTTGGACTAGCGGCTCCCTATACGCAGTATTTT. Translating gives CASSFGLAAPYTQYF. Full variable domain (remainder filled in from reference TRBV7-9 and TRBJ2-3): DTGVSQNPRHKITKRGQNVTFRCDPISEHNRLYWYRQTLGQGPEFLTYFQNEAQLEKSRLLSDRFSAERPKGSFSTLEIQRTEQGDSAMYLCASSFGLAAPYTQYFGPGTRLTVL.

This clonotype came up many times. The J gene is TRBJ2-2, the V gene TRBV3-1; D could derive from TRBD1 or TRBD2 (5 bases each). Trimming took 5 bases from V and 0 from J, leaving 7 bases between them. Germline V gives CDR1 LGHDT, CDR2 YNNKEL (reference sequence). CDR3 size: 14 residues. CDR3 amino acids: CASSGTANTGELFF. Here the CDR3 DNA reads TGTGCCAGCAGCGGGACGGCGAACACCGGGGAGCTGTTTTTT.

This clonotype was detected ten times or more. V usage is TRBV10-3 and J usage is TRBJ2-7; 9 nucleotides align to TRBD1. This CDR3 has 13 residues. CDR1 and CDR2 from the germline V gene are ENHRY and SYGVKD. V was clipped by 9 bases and J by 3 bases; unmatched bases: 6. CDR3 region: CAITPGQGYEQYF. CDR3 nucleotide sequence: TGTGCCATTACCCCGGGACAGGGCTACGAGCAGTACTTC.

This clonotype was recorded at least ten times. This CDR3 reads CSGTEVVSYNEQFF. The CDR3 DNA is TGCAGTGGGACCGAGGTGGTCTCCTACAATGAGCAGTTCTTC. V usage is TRBV20-1 and J usage is TRBJ2-1; D is undetermined. Trimming took off 7 bases at V and 0 bases at J, with 13 bases between the two ends. Germline V gives CDR1 DFQATT, CDR2 SNEGSKA (reference sequence). CDR3 length: 14 amino acids.

This clonotype was counted between two and nine times. The gene calls are TRBV5-1 and TRBJ2-3, with 9 nucleotides matching TRBD2. From germline, CDR1 is SGHRS and CDR2 YFSETQ. The CDR3 runs to 16 residues. With V trimmed by 4 bases and J by 3 bases, 9 bases remained unmatched. This chain's CDR3 is CASSAGGLAGTDTQYF. The CDR3 coding sequence is TGCGCCAGCAGCGCAGGAGGGCTAGCGGGGACAGATACGCAGTATTTT.

Note on this clonotype: Since a much larger clone is just one base distant, this may be a read error. The V call is TRBV9, the J call TRBJ2-5, with 10 bases identical to TRBD1. The CDR3 extends over 16 amino acids. CDR1 is SGDLS and CDR2 is YYNGEE in the germline V gene. V shed 0 bases and J 2 bases; nucleotides not matched to a gene: 4. In DNA form, the CDR3 reads TGTGCCAGCAGCGTAGGGACAGGGGGTTCTCAAGAGACCCAGTACTTC. This translates into CASSVGTGGSQETQYF.

This clonotype was observed many times. Here the CDR3 DNA reads TGTGCCAGCAGGCGGGCGGGGGATTGGGATACGCAGTATTTT. Its translation: CASRRAGDWDTQYF. V usage is TRBV7-2 and J usage is TRBJ2-3, with TRBD2 matching 7 bases. CDR3 size: 14 residues. Germline values: CDR1 SGHTA, CDR2 FQGNSA. V gave up 6 bases and J gave up 6 bases; unmatched junction bases: 9.

The gene calls are TRBV7-8 and TRBJ2-1; 9 bases map to TRBD2. The CDR3 covers 15 residues. V gave up 2 bases and J gave up 6 bases; unmatched junction bases: 5. Germline V CDR1 and CDR2: SGHVS, FQNEAQ. In DNA form, the CDR3 reads TGTGCCAGCAGCTTAAGACTAGCGGACGTCAATGAGCAGTTCTTC. Translating it yields CASSLRLADVNEQFF.

This clonotype was observed many times. This rearrangement joins TRBV20-1 to TRBJ1-4, with 7 positions matching TRBD1. V shed 0 bases, J shed 2 bases, and the junction held 12 bases outside the gene matches. The CDR3 is 18 residues long. Germline-derived CDR1 and CDR2 are DFQATT and SNEGSKA (reference sequence). CDR3 coding DNA: TGCAGTGCTAGAGATTTAAAGGGACAGTTTTCCACTAATGAAAAACTGTTTTTT. Amino acids: CSARDLKGQFSTNEKLFF.

At least ten counts were recorded for this clonotype. V and J are TRBV18 and TRBJ2-7, with D possibly matching TRBD2 (6 bases). The CDR3 is 14 amino acids. Looked up from germline, CDR1 is KGHSH and CDR2 is LQKENI. V shed 2 bases and J shed 0 bases, with 8 bases lying between them. The CDR3 sequence is CASSPAGNSYEQYV. The CDR3 DNA reads TGTGCCAGCTCACCAGCGGGGAACTCCTACGAGCAGTACGTC.

A note on this clonotype: One junction end disagrees with the germline gene, perhaps due to a read error. The chain uses TRBV12-3 or TRBV12-4 and TRBJ2-3, with 13 bases fitting TRBD2. CDR3 size: 18 residues. In nucleotides, the CDR3 is TGTGCCAGGAGTTCGCCGACGACTAGCGGGGGGAGCACAGATACGCATTATTTT. Translating it yields CARSSPTTSGGSTDTHYF.

This clonotype was seen ten or more times. The chain uses TRBV2 and TRBJ1-2; D perhaps matches TRBD1 (5 bases). The CDR3 has 14 amino acids. The V end was cut by 7 bases, the J end by 3 bases, with 15 bases between. Germline V CDR1 and CDR2: SNHLY, FYNNEI. The CDR3 here is CASTPGRRDYGYTF. Written as DNA, the CDR3 is TGTGCCAGCACTCCGGGACGGCGGGACTATGGCTACACCTTC.

In its sample, this clonotype was seen a few times. The J gene is TRBJ1-1, the V gene TRBV18, with 7 positions matching TRBD1. Germline-derived CDR1 and CDR2 are KGHSH and LQKENI. The V and J ends lost 3 bases and 8 bases, in that order; junction bases with no gene match: 9. The CDR3 length is 14 residues. In nucleotides, the CDR3 is TGTGCCAGCTCACCCGGACAGGCGGGGTTAGAAGCTTTCTTT. Residues: CASSPGQAGLEAFF.

In this sample, this clonotype turned up many times. The chain links TRBV4-2 to TRBJ2-3; D perhaps matches TRBD2 (6 bases). The V and J ends lost 0 bases and 8 bases respectively, with 18 bases between them. The V gene's germline CDR1 is LGHNA and CDR2 YNFKEQ. The CDR3 loop spans 16 amino acids. The CDR3, as DNA: TGTGCCAGCAGCCAAGAGTCGGGCCAGTACGGGAGTACGCAGTATTTT. It translates to CASSQESGQYGSTQYF.

Many counts were recorded for this clonotype. The CDR3 nucleotides read TGTGCCAGCTCCCGGGGAGTTGAAGAGACCCAGTACTTC. It specifies CASSRGVEETQYF. This sequence joins TRBV18 and TRBJ2-5; tentative D call: TRBD2 (5 bases). This CDR3 is 13 amino acids long. CDR1 and CDR2 (germline): KGHSH, LQKENI. V was cut by 6 bases and J by 3 bases, with 11 bases left in between.

This clonotype was recorded at least ten times. The chain joins TRBV6-1 to TRBJ1-5; D is unresolved. Germline loops: CDR1 MNHNS, CDR2 SASEGT. The CDR3 loop spans 16 amino acids. V gave up 7 bases and J gave up 9 bases, with 25 bases separating them. CDR3 nucleotide sequence: TGTGCCAGCACGAGCAGCGATGAGGGAGCTCCTCCGCCCCAGCATTTT. Its translation is CASTSSDEGAPPPQHF.

This clonotype was observed at least ten times. This chain connects TRBV14 to TRBJ2-6; no clear D gene. The germline gives CDR1 SGHDN, CDR2 FVKESK. The CDR3 has 15 amino acids. V lost 4 bases and J 0 bases, leaving 7 bases between the germline ends. CDR3 DNA sequence: TGTGCCAGCAGCCGAGGAAGCTCTGGGGCCAACGTCCTGACTTTC. It yields the protein CASSRGSSGANVLTF.

This clonotype was found many times. This chain links TRBV3-1 with TRBJ2-5; the match to TRBD2 covers 13 bases. CDR1 LGHDT and CDR2 YNNKEL come from the germline V gene (reference sequence). The CDR3 sequence is 16 residues long. The junction had 7 bases not matched to a gene; V was cut back by 4 bases and J by 5 bases. The CDR3 sequence is CASSPQLAGGRETQYF. The CDR3 DNA sequence: TGTGCCAGCAGCCCACAACTAGCGGGGGGGCGCGAGACCCAGTACTTC.

The chain joins TRBV7-2 to TRBJ2-3; maybe TRBD1 (6 bases). Trimming pared 7 bases from V and 6 bases from J, leaving 17 bases between. Germline loops: CDR1 SGHTA, CDR2 FQGNSA. The CDR3 is 14 amino acids. The CDR3 spells CASKVMGAEDTQYF. CDR3 bases: TGTGCCAGCAAAGTTATGGGGGCGGAGGATACGCAGTATTTT.

This clonotype has at least ten counts. This chain links TRBV6-1 with TRBJ2-6, with 7 bases aligning to TRBD1. The CDR3 has 15 residues. V gave up 7 bases and J gave up 6 bases; unmatched junction bases: 9. In germline, CDR1 is MNHNS, CDR2 SASEGT. CDR3 region: CASTILQGEANVLTF. As DNA, the CDR3 is TGTGCCAGCACCATACTCCAGGGGGAGGCCAACGTCCTGACTTTC.

For this clonotype: The junction departs from germline at one end; a sequencing error may be responsible. As DNA, the CDR3 is TGCTGTGCTATCATTACAGGGGCAGATAGCAATCAGCCCCAGCATTTT. Translating it yields CCAIITGADSNQPQHF. The chain has TRBV20-1 and TRBJ1-5; 7 nucleotides line up with TRBD1. There are 16 residues in the CDR3. In germline, CDR1 is DFQATT, CDR2 SNEGSKA (reference sequence).